These 26 T cell receptor beta chains came from one sample sequenced in a study of regulatory T cells in long-lasting Graves disease. Regarding time point: newly diagnosed GD, antithyroid drugs for less than 3 months. Making the TCR library involved RNA that had been extracted from PBMCs. iRepertoire HTBI primers and Arm-PCR of CDR3 regions built TCR beta libraries. Each CDR3 protein gets one entry after TCRdb re-called the multiplex PCR reads with MiXCR. The sample carries about 200,000 distinct CDR3 sequences, around 20% recorded once. Sequenced material: peripheral blood mononuclear cells (PBMCs), taken at new diagnosis, from a patient treated with antithyroid drugs. The receptors stem from a female donor with Graves disease.

The table lists this clonotype with a few counts. The rearrangement joins TRBV9 to TRBJ2-2; D is possibly TRBD1 (5 bases). The V gene lost 0 bases and the J gene lost 1 base, with 7 bases spanning the gap. The V gene's germline CDR1 is SGDLS and CDR2 YYNGEE. This CDR3 is 15 amino acids long. The CDR3, as DNA: TGTGCCAGCAGCGTAGCAGGGTTGAACACCGGGGAGCTGTTTTTT. Its translation: CASSVAGLNTGELFF.

This clonotype appeared many times. CDR3 region: CASSPGGFPKNIQYF. The CDR3, as DNA: TGTGCCAGCAGCCCTGGGGGGTTCCCCAAAAACATTCAGTACTTC. The V gene is TRBV11-3, the J gene TRBJ2-4; D perhaps matches TRBD2 (6 bases). V lost 5 bases to trimming and J lost 2 bases, with 13 bases between them. The germline V gene has CDR1 SGHNT and CDR2 YENEEA. The CDR3 is 15 amino acids.

This clonotype was observed at least ten times. The chain uses TRBV20-1 and TRBJ2-1, with 7 positions matching TRBD1. The germline V gene has CDR1 DFQATT and CDR2 SNEGSKA (reference sequence). This CDR3 is 14 amino acids long. After removal of 4 bases from V and 0 bases from J, the junction contained 3 bases not matched to a gene. The CDR3, as DNA: TGCAGTGCTAAGGACAGGAGCTCCTACAATGAGCAGTTCTTC. Residues: CSAKDRSSYNEQFF.

This chain joins TRBV7-3 and TRBJ2-1; 8 bases fit TRBD2. The CDR3 totals 15 residues. The germline gives CDR1 SGHTA, CDR2 FQGTGA. The V segment lost 0 bases and the J segment 9 bases; nucleotides outside the gene matches: 7. The CDR3 is CASSLTSGAEGEQFF. The CDR3 DNA sequence: TGTGCCAGCAGCTTAACTAGCGGGGCCGAGGGTGAGCAGTTCTTC.

The J gene is TRBJ1-1, the V gene TRBV11-2; D unclear. The germline V gene has CDR1 SGHAT and CDR2 FQNNGV. V was cut by 3 bases and J by 4 bases, with 6 bases left in between. This CDR3 is 12 amino acids long. The CDR3 is CASSLSLTEAFF. The CDR3 DNA reads TGTGCCAGCAGCTTGTCTCTCACTGAAGCTTTCTTT. The variable domain in full, with the rest retrieved from reference TRBV11-2 and TRBJ1-1, is EAGVAQSPRYKIIEKRQSVAFWCNPISGHATLYWYQQILGQGPKLLIQFQNNGVVDDSQLPKDRFSAERLKGVDSTLKIQPAKLEDSAVYLCASSLSLTEAFFGQGTRLTVV.

As concerns this clonotype: This probably arose from a read error, given a far larger clone one base away. This chain connects TRBV6-1 to TRBJ2-7, with D possibly called TRBD1 or TRBD2 (5 bases each). V was shortened by 5 bases and J by 7 bases, with 15 bases between the two germline ends. The CDR3 contains 13 residues. The V gene's germline CDR1 is MNHNS and CDR2 SASEGT. CDR3 sequence reads: CASSRDELNEQYF. As DNA, the CDR3 is TGTGCCAGCAGTCGGGACGAACTTAATGAGCAGTACTTC.

The table lists this clonotype with many counts. The chain carries TRBV20-1 and TRBJ1-5, with TRBD1 as a possible D gene (6 bases). V lost 6 bases and J lost 5, with 23 bases in between. This CDR3 spans 16 amino acids. The germline V gene has CDR1 DFQATT and CDR2 SNEGSKA (reference sequence). The CDR3 reads CSAPLGGGRVDQPQHF. CDR3 coding DNA: TGCAGTGCCCCCCTGGGGGGGGGCCGTGTAGATCAGCCCCAGCATTTT.

This clonotype was observed many times. The chain joins TRBV20-1 to TRBJ2-3; 11 bases are shared with TRBD2. The germline CDR1 and CDR2 sequences are DFQATT and SNEGSKA (reference sequence). The CDR3 is 13 amino acids. The CDR3 spells CGLAGGSTDTQYF. The DNA of the CDR3 is TGCGGTTTAGCGGGAGGGAGCACAGATACGCAGTATTTT.

This clonotype was counted at least ten times. The rearrangement links TRBV9 to TRBJ2-3; 13 bases are shared with TRBD2. The CDR3 has 15 residues. Germline V gene sequence: CDR1 SGDLS, CDR2 YYNGEE. The V and J ends lost 3 bases and 3 bases, in that order; junction bases with no gene match: 1. CDR3 coding DNA: TGTGCCAGCAGCGAGACTAGCGGGAGGACAGATACGCAGTATTTT. Encoded protein: CASSETSGRTDTQYF. Drawing the rest from reference TRBV9 and TRBJ2-3, the complete variable domain is DSGVTQTPKHLITATGQRVTLRCSPRSGDLSVYWYQQSLDQGLQFLIQYYNGEERAKGNILERFSAQQFPDLHSELNLSSLELGDSALYFCASSETSGRTDTQYFGPGTRLTVL.

Concerning this clonotype itself: One end of the junction fails to match germline, which may point to a read error. The rearrangement links TRBV3-1 to TRBJ2-1, with D possibly being TRBD1 (6 bases). CDR3 length: 15 residues. CDR1 and CDR2 from the germline V gene are LGHDT and YNNKEL (reference sequence). The chain's CDR3 is CASTPEWTAYDEQFF. CDR3 bases: TGTGCCAGCACTCCAGAGTGGACAGCCTACGATGAGCAGTTCTTC.

The sample holds many counts of this clonotype. The rearrangement joins TRBV11-3 to TRBJ2-1; maybe TRBD1 (5 bases). Trimming shortened V by 4 bases and J by 5 bases, and 12 bases separated the two germline ends. CDR3 length: 14 amino acids. From germline, CDR1 is SGHNT and CDR2 YENEEA. In nucleotides, the CDR3 is TGTGCCAGCAGCTCGTCAGGGTTAAACAATGAGCAGTTCTTC. Its protein product is CASSSSGLNNEQFF.

This clonotype was found many times. This chain uses TRBV14 with TRBJ1-2; D is undetermined. V was pared by 0 bases and J by 6 bases, with 17 bases between. The CDR3 loop spans 16 amino acids. CDR1 and CDR2 from the germline V gene are SGHDN and FVKESK. For the CDR3, the DNA is TGTGCCAGCAGCCAAGAACTGGGGAGGGTATTAGATGGCTACACCTTC. Translated, it gives CASSQELGRVLDGYTF.

The table lists this clonotype with a few counts. The J gene is TRBJ1-2, the V gene TRBV4-2; no clear D. The CDR3 has 15 amino acids. Between the trimmed V and J ends, which lost 2 bases and 0 bases, there was a span of 10 bases. Germline values: CDR1 LGHNA, CDR2 YNFKEQ. The CDR3 here is CASSQPGSANYGYTF. As DNA, the CDR3 is TGTGCCAGCAGCCAACCGGGGTCGGCTAACTATGGCTACACCTTC.

This clonotype was recorded many times. This sequence joins TRBV12-3 or TRBV12-4 and TRBJ1-5; 8 nucleotides line up with TRBD1. The CDR3 runs to 17 residues. V was pared by 6 bases and J by 0 bases, with 10 bases of the junction left unmatched. Written as DNA, the CDR3 is TGTGCCAGCAGACCCTCCCAGGGGGCGGTTAGCAATCAGCCCCAGCATTTT. It encodes CASRPSQGAVSNQPQHF.

Note on this clonotype: One end of the junction fails to match germline, which may point to a read error. The rearrangement uses TRBV5-1 and TRBJ2-5, with 13 bases identical to TRBD2. The CDR3 runs to 17 residues. In germline, CDR1 is SGHRS, CDR2 YFSETQ. For the CDR3, the DNA is TGCGCCAGCAGCTCCATAAGGACTAGCGGGAGAAAGGAGACCCAGCACTTC. Amino acid sequence: CASSSIRTSGRKETQHF.

This clonotype occurred many times. The V gene is TRBV7-2, the J gene TRBJ2-2, with D maybe TRBD2 (5 bases). V shed 5 bases and J shed 5 bases, with 21 bases lying between them. The CDR3 loop spans 17 amino acids. Per the germline V gene, CDR1 is SGHTA and CDR2 is FQGNSA. The CDR3 DNA sequence: TGTGCCAGCAGCCATGATCGACGGGAAAGAAGGACCGGGGAGCTGTTTTTT. This encodes CASSHDRRERRTGELFF.

This clonotype appeared many times. The chain has TRBV20-1 and TRBJ2-7, with no clear D. V was clipped by 0 bases and J by 6 bases, with 9 bases between them. This CDR3 is built from 12 residues. Germline-derived CDR1 and CDR2 are DFQATT and SNEGSKA (reference sequence). CDR3 loop: CSARDIGSEQYF. CDR3 nucleotides: TGCAGTGCTAGAGATATTGGGTCCGAGCAGTACTTC.

This clonotype was counted between two and nine times. The V gene is TRBV28, the J gene TRBJ1-2; D is uncertain. Germline CDR1 and CDR2: MDHEN and SYDVKM. This CDR3 region has 12 residues. V was pared by 7 bases and J by 4 bases, with 10 bases between. CDR3 protein: CASTRAAYGYTF. The CDR3, as DNA: TGTGCCAGCACCCGGGCAGCCTATGGCTACACCTTC.

This clonotype was seen a handful of times. V gene TRBV25-1 combines with J gene TRBJ1-1; D unresolved. V lost 4 bases and J lost 0, with 9 bases in between. The CDR3 runs 14 residues. The germline V gene has CDR1 MGHDK and CDR2 SYGVNS. DNA of the CDR3: TGTGCCAGCAGTGGCACTGGAATGAACACTGAAGCTTTCTTT. Amino acid sequence: CASSGTGMNTEAFF. Variable domain in full (rest from reference TRBV25-1 and TRBJ1-1): EADIYQTPRYLVIGTGKKITLECSQTMGHDKMYWYQQDPGMELHLIHYSYGVNSTEKGDLSSESTVSRIRTEHFPLTLESARPSHTSQYLCASSGTGMNTEAFFGQGTRLTVV.

In this sample, this clonotype turned up many times. V usage is TRBV7-2 and J usage is TRBJ1-2; D is unclear. Germline V gene sequence: CDR1 SGHTA, CDR2 FQGNSA. The V and J ends lost 3 bases and 8 bases respectively, with 13 bases between them. This CDR3 has 13 residues. This chain's CDR3 is CASSFGDTRGYTF. For the CDR3, the DNA is TGTGCCAGCAGCTTTGGCGACACTCGAGGCTACACCTTC.

This clonotype has ten or more counts. The chain combines TRBV6-2 or TRBV6-3 with TRBJ2-3; 9 bases are shared with TRBD2. Germline CDR1 and CDR2: MNHEY and SVGEGT. Trimming at V came to 6 bases and at J to 4 bases, leaving 8 bases not matched to a gene. This CDR3 contains 15 residues. CDR3 in DNA: TGTGCCAGCAGCGAAACGACTAGCGGCGCAGATACGCAGTATTTT. The encoded protein is CASSETTSGADTQYF.

This clonotype appeared many times. The chain employs TRBV30 and TRBJ2-3; 12 bases align to TRBD2. The CDR3 runs 14 residues. With V trimmed by 7 bases and J by 4 bases, 6 bases remained unmatched. In germline, CDR1 is GTSNPN, CDR2 SVGIG (reference sequence). The CDR3, as DNA: TGTGCCTCCCCGACTAGCGGGAGCCCAGATACGCAGTATTTT. It translates to CASPTSGSPDTQYF.

This clonotype was seen a few times. The rearrangement links TRBV24-1 to TRBJ1-1; unclear D gene. In germline, CDR1 is KGHDR, CDR2 SFDVKD. The CDR3 loop spans 14 amino acids. Trimming removed 3 bases at V and 1 base at J, with 8 bases between. CDR3 sequence reads: CATSDTDPNTEAFF. In nucleotides, the CDR3 is TGTGCCACCAGTGATACTGACCCGAACACTGAAGCTTTCTTT.

The table lists this clonotype with many counts. This sequence joins TRBV19 and TRBJ1-5; D not resolved. The CDR3 runs to 14 residues. Between the trimmed V and J ends, which lost 1 base and 2 bases, there was a span of 6 bases. Germline lookup yields CDR1 LNHDA and CDR2 SQIVND (reference sequence). The CDR3, as DNA: TGTGCCAGTAGTATAGGACGAGGCAATCAGCCCCAGCATTTT. Its translation is CASSIGRGNQPQHF.

This clonotype has only a few counts. CDR3 loop: CASSPPGRHGGNEQYF. In DNA, the CDR3 is TGTGCCAGCAGCCCCCCGGGTCGACATGGGGGGAACGAGCAGTACTTC. The J gene is TRBJ2-7, the V gene TRBV4-2, with TRBD2 as a possible D gene (6 bases). Trimming took off 4 bases at V and 5 bases at J, with 21 bases between the two ends. Germline CDR1 and CDR2: LGHNA and YNFKEQ. This CDR3 is built from 16 residues.

This clonotype was seen repeatedly, ten times or more. The V gene is TRBV30, the J gene TRBJ2-5; 9 bases fit TRBD2. Losses at the gene ends were 6 bases for V and 1 base for J; bases not matched to a gene: 3. The CDR3 spans 13 residues. Germline CDR1 and CDR2: GTSNPN and SVGIG (reference sequence). CDR3 residues: CACSGRPQETQYF. Written as DNA, the CDR3 is TGTGCCTGTAGCGGGAGACCCCAAGAGACCCAGTACTTC.